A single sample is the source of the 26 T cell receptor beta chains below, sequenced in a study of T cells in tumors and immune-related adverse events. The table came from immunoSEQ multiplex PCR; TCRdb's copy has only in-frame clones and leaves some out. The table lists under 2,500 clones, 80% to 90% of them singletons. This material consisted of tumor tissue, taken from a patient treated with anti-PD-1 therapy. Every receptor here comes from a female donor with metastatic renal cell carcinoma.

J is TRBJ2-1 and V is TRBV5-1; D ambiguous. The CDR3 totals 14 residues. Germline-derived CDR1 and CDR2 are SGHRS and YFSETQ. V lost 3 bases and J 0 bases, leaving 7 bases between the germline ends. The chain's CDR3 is CASSWTVSYNEQFF. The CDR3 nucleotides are TGCGCCAGCAGCTGGACGGTCTCCTACAATGAGCAGTTCTTC.

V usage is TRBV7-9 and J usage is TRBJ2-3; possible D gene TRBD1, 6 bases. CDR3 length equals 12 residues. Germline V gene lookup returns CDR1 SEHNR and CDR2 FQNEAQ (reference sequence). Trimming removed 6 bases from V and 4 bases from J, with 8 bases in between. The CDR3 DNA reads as TGTGCCAGCAGTCAGGGGTCAGATACGCAGTATTTT. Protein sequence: CASSQGSDTQYF.

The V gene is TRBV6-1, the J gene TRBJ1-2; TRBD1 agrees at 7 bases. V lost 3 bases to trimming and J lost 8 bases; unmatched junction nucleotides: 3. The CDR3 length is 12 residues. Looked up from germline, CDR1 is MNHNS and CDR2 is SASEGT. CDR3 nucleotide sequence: TGTGCCAGCAGTGAGACAGGGCGGGGCTACACCTTC. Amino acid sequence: CASSETGRGYTF.

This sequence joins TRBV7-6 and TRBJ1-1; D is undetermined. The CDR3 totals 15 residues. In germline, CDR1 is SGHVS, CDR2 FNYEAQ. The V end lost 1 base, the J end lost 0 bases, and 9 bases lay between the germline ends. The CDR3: CASSLEGRVNTEAFF. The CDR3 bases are TGTGCCAGCAGCTTAGAAGGGAGGGTGAACACTGAAGCTTTCTTT.

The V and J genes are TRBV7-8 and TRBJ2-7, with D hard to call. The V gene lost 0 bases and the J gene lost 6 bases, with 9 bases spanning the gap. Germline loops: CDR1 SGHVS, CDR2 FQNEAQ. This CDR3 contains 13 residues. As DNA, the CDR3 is TGTGCCAGCAGCTTAGCCCTCCCGAGCGAGCAGTACTTC. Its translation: CASSLALPSEQYF. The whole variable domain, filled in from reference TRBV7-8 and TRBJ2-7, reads GAGVSQSPRYKVAKRGQDVALRCDPISGHVSLFWYQQALGQGPEFLTYFQNEAQLDKSGLPSDRFFAERPEGSVSTLKIQRTQQEDSAVYLCASSLALPSEQYFGPGTRLTVT.

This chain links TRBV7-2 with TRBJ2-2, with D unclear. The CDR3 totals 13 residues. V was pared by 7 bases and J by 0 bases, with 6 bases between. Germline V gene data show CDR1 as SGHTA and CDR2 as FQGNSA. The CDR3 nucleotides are TGTGCCAGCAAAATTGCGAACACCGGGGAGCTGTTTTTT. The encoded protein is CASKIANTGELFF.

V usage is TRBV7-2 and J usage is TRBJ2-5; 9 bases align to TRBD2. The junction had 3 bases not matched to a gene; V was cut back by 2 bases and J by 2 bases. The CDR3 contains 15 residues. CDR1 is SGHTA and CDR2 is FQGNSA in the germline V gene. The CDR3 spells CASSLRTSAQETQYF. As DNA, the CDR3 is TGTGCCAGCAGCTTAAGGACTAGCGCGCAAGAGACCCAGTACTTC.

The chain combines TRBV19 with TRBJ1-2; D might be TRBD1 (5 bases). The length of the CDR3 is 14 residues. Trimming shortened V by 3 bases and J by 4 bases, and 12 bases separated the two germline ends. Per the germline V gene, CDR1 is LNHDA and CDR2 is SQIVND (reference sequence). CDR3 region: CASSIGAGPYGYTF. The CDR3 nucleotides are TGTGCCAGTAGTATCGGGGCAGGGCCCTATGGCTACACCTTC.

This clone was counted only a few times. This CDR3 reads CASSYGQGSPEAFF. The CDR3, as DNA: TGTGCCAGCAGCTATGGACAGGGGTCACCTGAAGCTTTCTTT. The chain couples TRBV5-6 to TRBJ1-1; TRBD1 aligns across 9 bases. Germline assignment: CDR1 SGHDT and CDR2 YYEEEE. The V and J ends lost 3 bases and 6 bases, in that order; junction bases with no gene match: 6. This CDR3 has 14 residues. Filled out from reference TRBV5-6 and TRBJ1-1, the complete variable domain reads DAGVTQSPTHLIKTRGQQVTLRCSPKSGHDTVSWYQQALGQGPQFIFQYYEEEERQRGNFPDRFSGHQFPNYSSELNVNALLLGDSALYLCASSYGQGSPEAFFGQGTRLTVV.

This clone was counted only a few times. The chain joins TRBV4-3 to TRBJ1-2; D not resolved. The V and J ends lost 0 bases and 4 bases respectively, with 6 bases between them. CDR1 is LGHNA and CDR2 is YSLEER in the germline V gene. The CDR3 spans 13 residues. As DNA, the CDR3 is TGCGCCAGCAGCCAAGATCGGGGCTATGGCTACACCTTC. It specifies CASSQDRGYGYTF.

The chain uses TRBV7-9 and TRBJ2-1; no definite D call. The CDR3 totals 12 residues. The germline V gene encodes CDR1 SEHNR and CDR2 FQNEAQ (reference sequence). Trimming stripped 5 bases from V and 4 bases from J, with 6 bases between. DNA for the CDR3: TGTGCCAGCAGCAGAGATTACAATGAGCAGTTCTTC. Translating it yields CASSRDYNEQFF.

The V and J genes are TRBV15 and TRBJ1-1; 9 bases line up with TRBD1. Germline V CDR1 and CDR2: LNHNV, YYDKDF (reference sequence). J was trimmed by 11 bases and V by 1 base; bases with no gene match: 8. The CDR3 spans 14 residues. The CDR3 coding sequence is TGTGCCACCAGCAGAGGTGAGGGACAGGGCTCCGCTTTCTTT. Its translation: CATSRGEGQGSAFF.

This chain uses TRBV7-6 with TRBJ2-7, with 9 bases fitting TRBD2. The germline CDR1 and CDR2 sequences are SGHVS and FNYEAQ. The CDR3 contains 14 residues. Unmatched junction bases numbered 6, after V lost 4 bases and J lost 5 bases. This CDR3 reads CASSSSGNSDEQYF. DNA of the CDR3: TGTGCCAGCAGCTCTAGCGGGAATTCGGACGAGCAGTACTTC. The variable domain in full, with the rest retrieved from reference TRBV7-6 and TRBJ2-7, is GAGVSQSPRYKVTKRGQDVALRCDPISGHVSLYWYRQALGQGPEFLTYFNYEAQQDKSGLPNDRFSAERPEGSISTLTIQRTEQRDSAMYRCASSSSGNSDEQYFGPGTRLTVT.

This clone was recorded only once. In nucleotides, the CDR3 is TGTGCCAGCAGCTTATGGGGAGCAACTGGAAACACCATATATTTT. Translating it yields CASSLWGATGNTIYF. The chain joins TRBV7-2 to TRBJ1-3; no reliable D call. The CDR3 contains 15 residues. Germline V gives CDR1 SGHTA, CDR2 FQGNSA. V dropped 2 bases and J dropped 2 bases, with 10 bases sitting between them.

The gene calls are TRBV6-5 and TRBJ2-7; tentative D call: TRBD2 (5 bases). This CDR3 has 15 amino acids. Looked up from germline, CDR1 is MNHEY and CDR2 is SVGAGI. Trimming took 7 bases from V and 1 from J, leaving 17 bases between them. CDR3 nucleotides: TGTGCCAGCACCCGGACTGGGCTCCTGTCCTACGAGCAGTACTTC. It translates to CASTRTGLLSYEQYF.

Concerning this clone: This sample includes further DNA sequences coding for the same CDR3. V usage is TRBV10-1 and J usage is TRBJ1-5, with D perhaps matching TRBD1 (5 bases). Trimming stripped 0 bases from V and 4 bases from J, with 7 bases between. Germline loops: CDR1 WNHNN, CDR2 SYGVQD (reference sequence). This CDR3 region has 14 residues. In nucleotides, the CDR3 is TGCGCCAGCAGTGAGTCAGGGGAGAATCAGCCCCAGCATTTT. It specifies CASSESGENQPQHF.

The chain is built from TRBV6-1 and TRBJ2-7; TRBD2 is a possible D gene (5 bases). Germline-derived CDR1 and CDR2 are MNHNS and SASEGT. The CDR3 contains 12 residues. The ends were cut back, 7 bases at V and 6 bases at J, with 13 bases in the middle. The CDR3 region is CASNFGVSEQYF. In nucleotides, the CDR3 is TGTGCCAGCAACTTCGGGGTAAGCGAGCAGTACTTC.

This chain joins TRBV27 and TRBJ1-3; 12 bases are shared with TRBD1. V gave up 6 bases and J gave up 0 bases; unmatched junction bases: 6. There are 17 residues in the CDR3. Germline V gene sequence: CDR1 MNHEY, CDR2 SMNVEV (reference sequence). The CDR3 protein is CASRGGTGGFSGNTIYF. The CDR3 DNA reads TGTGCCAGCAGAGGAGGGACAGGGGGCTTCTCTGGAAACACCATATATTTT.

CDR3 protein: CSVSLLGQETQYF. The CDR3, as DNA: TGCAGCGTGTCATTACTGGGACAAGAGACCCAGTACTTC. The chain links TRBV29-1 to TRBJ2-5, with D unclear. V was cut by 6 bases and J by 2 bases, with 13 bases left in between. Germline CDR1 is SQVTM and CDR2 is ANQGSEA. This CDR3 is 13 amino acids long.

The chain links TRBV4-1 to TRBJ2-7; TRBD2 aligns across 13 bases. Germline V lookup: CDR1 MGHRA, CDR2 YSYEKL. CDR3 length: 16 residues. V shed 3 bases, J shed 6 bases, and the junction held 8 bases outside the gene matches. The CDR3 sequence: CASSQGNGLAGAEQYF. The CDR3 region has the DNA TGCGCCAGCAGCCAGGGAAACGGACTAGCGGGAGCCGAGCAGTACTTC.

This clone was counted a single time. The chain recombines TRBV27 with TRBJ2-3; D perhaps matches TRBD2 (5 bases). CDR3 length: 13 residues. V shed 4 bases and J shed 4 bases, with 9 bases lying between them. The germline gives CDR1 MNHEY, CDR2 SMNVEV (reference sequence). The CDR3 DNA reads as TGTGCCAGCAGTTCATCTAGCCCAGATACGCAGTATTTT. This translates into CASSSSSPDTQYF.

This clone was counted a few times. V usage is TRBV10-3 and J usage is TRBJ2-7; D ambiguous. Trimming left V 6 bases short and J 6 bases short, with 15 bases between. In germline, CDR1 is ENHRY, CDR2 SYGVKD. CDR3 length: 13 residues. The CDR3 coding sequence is TGTGCCATCAGCGCCAGGAACTCTCCCGAGCAGTACTTC. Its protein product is CAISARNSPEQYF.

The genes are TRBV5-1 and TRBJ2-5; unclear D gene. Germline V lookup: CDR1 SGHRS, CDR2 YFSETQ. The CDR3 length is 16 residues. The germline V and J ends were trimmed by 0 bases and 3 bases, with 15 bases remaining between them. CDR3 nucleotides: TGCGCCAGCAGCTTGGGTGTAGCCGGTAGGAAAGAGACCCAGTACTTC. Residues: CASSLGVAGRKETQYF.

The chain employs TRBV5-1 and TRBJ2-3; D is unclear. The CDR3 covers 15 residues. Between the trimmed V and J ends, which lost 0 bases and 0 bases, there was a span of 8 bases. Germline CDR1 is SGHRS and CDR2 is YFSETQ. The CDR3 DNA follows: TGCGCCAGCAGCTTGGTAGGACCTAGCACAGATACGCAGTATTTT. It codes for CASSLVGPSTDTQYF.

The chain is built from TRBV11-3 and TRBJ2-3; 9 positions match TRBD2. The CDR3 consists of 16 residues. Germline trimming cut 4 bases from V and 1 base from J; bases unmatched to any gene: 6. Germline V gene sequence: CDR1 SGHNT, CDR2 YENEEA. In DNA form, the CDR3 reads TGTGCCAGCAGCTCACGTAGCGGGAGCGGCACAGATACGCAGTATTTT. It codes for CASSSRSGSGTDTQYF.

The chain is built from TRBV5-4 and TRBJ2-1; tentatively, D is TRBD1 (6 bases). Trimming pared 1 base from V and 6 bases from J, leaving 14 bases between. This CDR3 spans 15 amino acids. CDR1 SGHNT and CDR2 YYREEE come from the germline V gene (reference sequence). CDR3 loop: CASSLRQGIVNEQFF. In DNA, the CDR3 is TGTGCCAGCAGCTTGCGGCAGGGGATTGTCAATGAGCAGTTCTTC.